One T cell receptor beta chain is described in this entry. What it binds is not known. Caucasian individuals from Russia who were healthy and aged roughly 6 to 100 acted as donors. The record originates from a study of blood T cells in healthy people across ages. Study-level findings and limits: Long-lived donors had more naive CD4+ cells and higher diversity than aged donors.

Next came a second PCR, run for about 7 to 12 cycles, which used a sample-barcoded 5' primer along with a J-beta primer mix. TCRdb re-analysed the 5' RACE reads in MiXCR, keeping a single row per CDR3 protein. The sample holds roughly 800,000 distinct CDR3 sequences, just under 25% seen once. The V gene's germline CDR1 is SQVTM and CDR2 ANQGSEA. V was cut by 4 bases and J by 2 bases, with 16 bases left in between. The CDR3 is 15 amino acids. This sample was also put to use in a study of T cells of mothers and their children.

Sequencing was done on a sample of blood. The TCR originated in a boy aged 5-17 years in good health. This chain links TRBV29-1 with TRBJ2-3, with D maybe TRBD1 (6 bases). The CDR3 is CSVGVPGQHTDTQYF. In DNA form, the CDR3 reads TGCAGCGTTGGAGTGCCAGGACAGCACACAGATACGCAGTATTTT.